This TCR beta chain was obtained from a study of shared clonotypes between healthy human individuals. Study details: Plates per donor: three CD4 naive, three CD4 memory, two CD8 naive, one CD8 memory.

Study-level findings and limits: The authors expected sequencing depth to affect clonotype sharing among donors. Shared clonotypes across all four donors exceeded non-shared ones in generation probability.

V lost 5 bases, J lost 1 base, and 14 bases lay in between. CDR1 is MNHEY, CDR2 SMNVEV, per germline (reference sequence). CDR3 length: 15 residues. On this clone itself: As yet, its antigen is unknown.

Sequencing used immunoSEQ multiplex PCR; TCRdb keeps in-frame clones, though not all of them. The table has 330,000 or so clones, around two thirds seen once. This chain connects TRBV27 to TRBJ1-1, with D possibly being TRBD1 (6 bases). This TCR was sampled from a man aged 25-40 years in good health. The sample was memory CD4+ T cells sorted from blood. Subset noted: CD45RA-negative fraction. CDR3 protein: CASSLYSDRNTEAFF. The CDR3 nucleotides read TGTGCCAGCAGTCTCTACTCGGACAGGAACACTGAAGCTTTCTTT.